A single sample gave rise to the 14 T cell receptor beta chains below, sequenced in a study of blood T cells in healthy people across ages. Sample-barcoded 5' priming and a J-beta primer mix drove a second PCR of about 7 to 12 cycles. TCRdb processed the 5' RACE reads anew with MiXCR; each CDR3 protein has one entry. This sample yields roughly 800,000 distinct CDR3 sequences, of which 20% to 25% are seen a single time; under 4.5% belongs to the top ten. These same data were also listed under a study on T cells of mothers and their children.

The sequencing input was blood. Every receptor here comes from a boy under 18 in good health.

This clonotype was counted once. The rearrangement joins TRBV27 to TRBJ2-1, with 8 bases matching TRBD1. V shed 0 bases and J 3 bases; nucleotides not matched to a gene: 10. The CDR3 covers 18 residues. Germline CDR1 reads MNHEY; CDR2 reads SMNVEV (reference sequence). This chain's CDR3 is CASSLSAGGQGYYNEQFF. As DNA, the CDR3 is TGTGCCAGCAGTTTATCTGCAGGGGGCCAAGGTTACTACAATGAGCAGTTCTTC.

The V and J genes are TRBV25-1 and TRBJ2-7; 7 bases fit TRBD2. V gave up 8 bases and J gave up 5 bases; unmatched junction bases: 12. The CDR3 has 14 residues. Germline V gene lookup returns CDR1 MGHDK and CDR2 SYGVNS. DNA of the CDR3: TGTGCCAGCGTCCTCGGGGCGGGAGAGGACGAGCAGTACTTC. It specifies CASVLGAGEDEQYF.

The gene calls are TRBV27 and TRBJ2-7; 8 bases agree with TRBD2. In germline, CDR1 is MNHEY, CDR2 SMNVEV (reference sequence). Trimming at V came to 5 bases and at J to 1 base, leaving 19 bases not matched to a gene. The CDR3 contains 19 residues. The CDR3 spells CASSVLQGGIAGLSYEQYV. Here the CDR3 DNA reads TGTGCCAGCAGTGTATTACAAGGGGGAATAGCGGGGCTATCCTACGAGCAGTACGTC.

This clonotype occurred a few times. The chain has TRBV12-3 or TRBV12-4 and TRBJ2-2; tentative D call: TRBD2 (5 bases). The CDR3 loop spans 13 amino acids. V lost 8 bases and J 6 bases, leaving 13 bases between the germline ends. The CDR3: CASRSDWAGELFF. Written as DNA, the CDR3 is TGTGCCAGCCGGTCGGACTGGGCCGGGGAGCTGTTTTTT.

In its sample, this clonotype was seen a few times. This rearrangement joins TRBV4-3 to TRBJ1-4; D ambiguous. Trimming removed 4 bases from V and 0 bases from J, with 9 bases in between. The CDR3 runs to 15 residues. The germline V gene has CDR1 LGHNA and CDR2 YSLEER. Here the CDR3 reads CASSLADATNEKLFF. The DNA for the CDR3 is TGCGCCAGCAGCCTGGCGGATGCAACTAATGAAAAACTGTTTTTT.

This clonotype has more than one count but fewer than ten. The chain links TRBV29-1 to TRBJ1-2; possibly TRBD1 for D (6 bases). Germline V gene data show CDR1 as SQVTM and CDR2 as ANQGSEA. With 8 bases removed from V and 0 bases from J, the gap between germline ends came to 13 bases. This CDR3 spans 13 amino acids. The chain's CDR3 is CSTGEGANYGYTF. The CDR3 region has the DNA TGCAGCACCGGTGAGGGGGCTAACTATGGCTACACCTTC.

The chain has TRBV12-3 or TRBV12-4 and TRBJ2-1; 9 nucleotides align to TRBD2. V shed 5 bases and J 4 bases; nucleotides not matched to a gene: 9. This CDR3 is built from 16 residues. The CDR3 DNA is TGTGCCAGCAGTCGACTAGCGGAAAACCCTTACAATGAGCAGTTCTTC. The encoded protein is CASSRLAENPYNEQFF.

The gene calls are TRBV7-2 and TRBJ2-1; 10 positions match TRBD1. The germline V gene has CDR1 SGHTA and CDR2 FQGNSA. J was trimmed by 4 bases and V by 7 bases; bases with no gene match: 4. This CDR3 spans 14 amino acids. This CDR3 is CASNRDRGYNEQFF. CDR3 sequence (DNA): TGTGCCAGCAACCGGGACAGGGGATACAATGAGCAGTTCTTC.

V usage is TRBV7-2 and J usage is TRBJ2-5; 8 nucleotides align to TRBD2. Per the germline V gene, CDR1 is SGHTA and CDR2 is FQGNSA. This CDR3 comprises 15 residues. With V trimmed by 8 bases and J by 1 base, 9 bases remained unmatched. The CDR3 bases are TGTGCCAGCTCGGTGGCGGGGGGCTCCCAAGAGACCCAGTACTTC. Translating gives CASSVAGGSQETQYF.

The chain combines TRBV12-3 or TRBV12-4 with TRBJ2-2; D ambiguous. CDR3 length: 13 amino acids. Trimming took 6 bases from V and 3 from J, leaving 8 bases between them. DNA for the CDR3: TGTGCCAGCAGGACTCTATACACCGGGGAGCTGTTTTTT. Protein sequence: CASRTLYTGELFF.

Only a few counts were recorded for this clonotype. One end of the junction is discordant with germline, which a read error may explain. The chain links TRBV6-2 or TRBV6-3 to TRBJ2-1; 8 bases are shared with TRBD2. Looked up from germline, CDR1 is MNHEY and CDR2 is SVGEGT. This CDR3 comprises 15 residues. CDR3 residues: CASRASGSSYDEQFF. CDR3 coding DNA: TGTGCCAGCAGGGCGAGCGGGAGCTCCTACGATGAGCAGTTCTTC.

The chain links TRBV19 to TRBJ2-2; no clear D. V gave up 0 bases and J gave up 3 bases, with 17 bases separating them. This CDR3 has 18 amino acids. The germline V gene encodes CDR1 LNHDA and CDR2 SQIVND (reference sequence). CDR3 residues: CASSIDPRRPEYTGELFF. The CDR3 DNA follows: TGTGCCAGTAGTATAGATCCTAGGCGGCCAGAGTACACCGGGGAGCTGTTTTTT.

This chain joins TRBV5-1 and TRBJ1-6; D remains ambiguous. Germline lookup yields CDR1 SGHRS and CDR2 YFSETQ. The CDR3 runs 15 residues. V was cut by 4 bases and J by 8 bases, with 16 bases left in between. CDR3 protein: CASSLDGSEYSPLHF. CDR3 nucleotides: TGCGCCAGCAGCCTGGACGGGTCGGAGTATTCACCCCTCCACTTT.

J is TRBJ1-1 and V is TRBV6-5; D is possibly TRBD1 (6 bases). The CDR3 has 13 residues. V lost 5 bases and J 8 bases, leaving 15 bases between the germline ends. The V gene's germline CDR1 is MNHEY and CDR2 SVGAGI. CDR3: CASSTSGQLEAFF. The CDR3 nucleotides are TGTGCCAGCAGTACCTCCGGACAGTTAGAAGCTTTCTTT.